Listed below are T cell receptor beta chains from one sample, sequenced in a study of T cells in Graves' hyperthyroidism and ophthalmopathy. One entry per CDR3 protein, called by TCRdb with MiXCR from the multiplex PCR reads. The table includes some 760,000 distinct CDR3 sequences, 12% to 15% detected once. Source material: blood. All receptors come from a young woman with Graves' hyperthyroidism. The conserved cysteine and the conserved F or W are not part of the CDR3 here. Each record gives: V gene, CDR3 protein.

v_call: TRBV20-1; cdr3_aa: SARDVVLEGYEQY
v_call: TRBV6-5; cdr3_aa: ASRPDRGFYNEQF
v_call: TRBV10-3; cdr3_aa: AISELGGGEQY
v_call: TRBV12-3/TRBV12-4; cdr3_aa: ASSRRGRESTDTQY
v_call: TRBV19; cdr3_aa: ASSILQGGNTEAF
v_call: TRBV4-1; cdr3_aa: ASSQGPGMDGNTIY
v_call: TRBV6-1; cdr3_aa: ASSVTGPFQETQY
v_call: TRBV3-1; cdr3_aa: ASSQLGGTGELF
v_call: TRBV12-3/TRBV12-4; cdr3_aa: ASSRDRRQPQH
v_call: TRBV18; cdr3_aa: ASSPRDRDNSPLH
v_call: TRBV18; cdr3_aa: ASSPRNEQY
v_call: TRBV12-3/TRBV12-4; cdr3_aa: ASKTTGSSGNTIY
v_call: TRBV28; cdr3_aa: ASSIPHRGYGYT
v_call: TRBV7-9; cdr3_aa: ASSPQSGTKETQY
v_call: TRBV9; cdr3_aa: ASSVAGGIGREQY
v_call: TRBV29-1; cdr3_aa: SSQRNTEAF
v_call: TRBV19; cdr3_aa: ASSRASGIVL
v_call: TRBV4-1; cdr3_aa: ASSQALPRSYEQY
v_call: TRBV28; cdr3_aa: ASSPGAVNQPQH
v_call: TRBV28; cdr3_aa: ASTATGSNTEAF
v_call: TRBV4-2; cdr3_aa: ASSQDSRGHQPQH
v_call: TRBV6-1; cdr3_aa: ASSLDTPGTQY
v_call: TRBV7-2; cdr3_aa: ASSLRGGGQTGGGTQY
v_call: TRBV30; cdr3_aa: AWSVRLNTEAF
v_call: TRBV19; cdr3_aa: ASSLTGTGTSPLH
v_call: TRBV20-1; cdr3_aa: SAMSSGRLAEQF
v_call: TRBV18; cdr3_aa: ASSPGRPGFYEQY
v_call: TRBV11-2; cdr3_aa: ASREGAEQY
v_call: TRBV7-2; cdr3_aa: ASSRIRNTEAF
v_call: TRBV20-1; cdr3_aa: SATGQGADTEAF
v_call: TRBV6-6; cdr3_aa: ASSYSTGNTEAF
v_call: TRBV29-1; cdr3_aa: SVEDSHTEAF
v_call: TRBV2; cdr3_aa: ASSEKGTSGKETQY
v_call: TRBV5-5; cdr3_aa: ASSGRPGQGNEQF
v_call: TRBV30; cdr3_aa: AWIPSGDYNEQF
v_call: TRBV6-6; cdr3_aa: ASSYFAQASTDTQY
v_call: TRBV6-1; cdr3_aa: ASSEVRTTSGSSYEQY
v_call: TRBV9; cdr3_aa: ASSPIKTNTGELF
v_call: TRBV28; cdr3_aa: ASSLLETGYNEQF
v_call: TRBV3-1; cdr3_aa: ASSVQGLNTEAF
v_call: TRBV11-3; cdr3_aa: ASSLGIAESTDTQY
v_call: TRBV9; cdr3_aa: ASRGDRMNTEAF
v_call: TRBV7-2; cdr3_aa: ASSLDLISPLH
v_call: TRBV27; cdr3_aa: ASRIQGSSGELF
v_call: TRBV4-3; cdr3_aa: ASSQDEGVGQGGYNEQF
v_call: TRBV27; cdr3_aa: ASSLKLAGLTYEQY
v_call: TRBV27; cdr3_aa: ASRKYSGANVLT
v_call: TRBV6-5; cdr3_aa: ASSYLGLAGTGELF
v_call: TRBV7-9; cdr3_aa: ASRYPGAHNEQF
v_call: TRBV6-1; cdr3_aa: ASKGRTYEQY
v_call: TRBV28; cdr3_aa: ASSLGVPGELF
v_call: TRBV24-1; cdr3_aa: ATSDYGRTDTQY
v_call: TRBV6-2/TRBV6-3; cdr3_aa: ASSLVISGRASVEQF
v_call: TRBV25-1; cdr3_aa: ASSGTSGRVFNEQF
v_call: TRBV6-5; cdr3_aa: ASSYGLGLKETQY
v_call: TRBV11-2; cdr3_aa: ASSLGGGTGWAQH
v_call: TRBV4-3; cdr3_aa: ASSQDFRDRDDQPQH
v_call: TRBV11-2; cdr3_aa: ASSLVGRTQETQY